These 27 T cell receptor beta chains were sequenced from one sample in a study of T cells in women clearing cervical HPV infection. Assay used: immunoSEQ multiplex PCR; TCRdb lists only in-frame clones, some missing. The sample spans about 20,000 clones; the ten largest clones claim less than 6.5%. The specimen sequenced was blood buffy coat. These receptors all come from a woman aged 18 to 75 with a cervical HPV16 infection that either progressed to CIN3+ or cleared (not recorded which).

In the case of this clone: The sequenced fragment ends 3 residues before the CDR3 boundary, so the rest is inferred from the germline J gene. This chain uses TRBV7-2 with TRBJ2-3, with D tentatively TRBD2 (6 bases). Trimming cost V 5 bases and J 0 bases, with 12 bases left between them. From germline, CDR1 is SGHTA and CDR2 FQGNSA. The length of the CDR3 is 15 residues. CDR3 loop: CASSLQGGSTDTQYF. CDR3 DNA (partial): TGTGCCAGCAGCCTCCAGGGAGGTAGCACAGATACG.

A word on this clone: The read comes to an end 3 residues before the CDR3 does, leaving the germline J gene to fill in the end. V gene TRBV19 combines with J gene TRBJ2-5; TRBD2 might be the D (5 bases). CDR1 LNHDA and CDR2 SQIVND come from the germline V gene (reference sequence). The V end lost 1 base, the J end lost 2 bases, and 14 bases lay between the germline ends. CDR3 length: 16 amino acids. The CDR3 spells CASSIVGGRAQETQYF. The sequenced part of the CDR3 DNA is TGTGCCAGTAGTATAGTAGGAGGAAGGGCGCAAGAGACC.

On this clone itself: The CDR3 end falls 3 residues outside the read, so it is completed with the germline J gene. This rearrangement joins TRBV7-2 to TRBJ2-1; 8 positions agree with TRBD2. The ends lost 5 bases at V and 4 bases at J; junction bases unmatched: 7. This CDR3 contains 15 residues. The germline CDR1 and CDR2 sequences are SGHTA and FQGNSA. The covered CDR3 bases are TGTGCCAGCAGCCCCCTGCGCGGGGGGTACAATGAG. Residues: CASSPLRGGYNE. The full CDR3 reads CASSPLRGGYNEQFF.

On this clone itself: The read terminates 3 residues ahead of where the CDR3 ends, so the germline J gene completes it. The chain links TRBV29-1 to TRBJ2-3, with D possibly matching TRBD1 (5 bases). The germline V gene encodes CDR1 SQVTM and CDR2 ANQGSEA. The CDR3 consists of 16 residues. V was clipped by 0 bases and J by 3 bases, with 16 bases between them. The CDR3 sequence: CSVEDLYGPGTDTQYF. CDR3 DNA (partial): TGCAGCGTTGAAGATCTGTACGGTCCAGGGACAGATACG.

Comments on this clone: The CDR3 is cut off 3 residues early in the read; its end comes from the germline J gene. Other DNA sequences in the same sample also yield this CDR3. The chain couples TRBV18 to TRBJ1-3; D ambiguous. This CDR3 is 13 amino acids long. Trimming removed 5 bases at V and 4 bases at J, with 9 bases between. Germline CDR1 and CDR2: KGHSH and LQKENI. The sequenced part of the CDR3 DNA is TGTGCCAGCTCATCCCCAGCGGGAAACACC. Encoded protein: CASSSPAGNT. The whole CDR3 is CASSSPAGNTIYF.

Notes on this clone: Read sequence stops 3 residues before the CDR3 end, and the germline J gene provides the missing end. The V call is TRBV6-2 or TRBV6-3, the J call TRBJ1-1; D perhaps matches TRBD1 (6 bases). CDR3 length: 11 residues. From germline, CDR1 is MNHEY and CDR2 SVGEGT. The covered CDR3 bases are TGTGCCAGCGGGGGCCCTAGGGGA. This encodes CASGGPRG. The entire CDR3 protein is CASGGPRGAFF.

A word on this clone: Read sequence stops 3 residues before the CDR3 end, and the germline J gene provides the missing end. This chain uses TRBV11-3 with TRBJ2-5; 7 bases agree with TRBD1. J gave up 4 bases and V 3 bases, and 5 bases lay outside the gene matches. The CDR3 spans 14 residues. The germline CDR1 and CDR2 sequences are SGHNT and YENEEA. Here the CDR3 reads CASSFHRGAETQYF. The CDR3 bases that were read are TGTGCCAGCAGCTTTCACAGGGGCGCAGAGACC. The whole variable domain, remainder taken from reference TRBV11-3 and TRBJ2-5, is EAGVVQSPRYKIIEKKQPVAFWCNPISGHNTLYWYLQNLGQGPELLIRYENEEAVDDSQLPKDRFSAERLKGVDSTLKIQPAELGDSAVYLCASSFHRGAETQYFGPGTRLLVL.

Note on this clone: The read terminates 3 residues before the CDR3 end, so the remaining end is supplied by the germline J gene. The chain has TRBV18 and TRBJ2-5; D not certain. This CDR3 contains 13 residues. The ends were cut back, 6 bases at V and 2 bases at J, with 10 bases in the middle. Looked up from germline, CDR1 is KGHSH and CDR2 is LQKENI. Incomplete CDR3 DNA: TGTGCCAGCTCGATGGCACAACAAGAGACC. Its translation: CASSMAQQET. The full CDR3 reads CASSMAQQETQYF.

CDR3 protein: CASTQTGAQGTEAFF. The covered CDR3 bases are TGTGCCAGCACTCAGACAGGGGCGCAGGGCACTGAA. This chain joins TRBV12-3 or TRBV12-4 and TRBJ1-1; TRBD1 aligns across 8 bases. The missing CDR3 end, 3 residues past where the read stops, is filled in from the germline J gene. The trim removed 7 bases at V and 4 bases at J, leaving 11 bases unmatched. There are 15 residues in the CDR3.

With regard to this clone: The read is 3 residues too short to cover the CDR3 end, so that end is filled in from the germline J gene. The J gene is TRBJ2-2, the V gene TRBV12-3 or TRBV12-4, with a tentative D call TRBD2 (6 bases). With 7 bases removed from V and 6 bases from J, the gap between germline ends came to 27 bases. The CDR3 length is 18 residues. This chain's CDR3 is CASTLTVGTGLSAGELFF. CDR3 DNA (partial): TGTGCCAGCACCCTGACTGTTGGGACTGGACTCTCGGCCGGGGAG.

The CDR3 loop is CASSQGVYEQYF. The CDR3 bases that were read are TGTGCCAGCAGCCAGGGGGTCTACGAG. V and J are TRBV7-9 and TRBJ2-7, with 7 positions matching TRBD1. The read is 3 residues too short to cover the CDR3 end, so that end is filled in from the germline J gene. The CDR3 loop spans 12 amino acids. The V segment lost 5 bases and the J segment 3 bases; nucleotides outside the gene matches: 1. The germline CDR1 and CDR2 sequences are SEHNR and FQNEAQ (reference sequence).

Regarding this clone: The CDR3 end is not reached by the read, which stops 3 residues before it; the germline J gene fills it in. The chain links TRBV18 to TRBJ1-4; D might be TRBD1 (6 bases). CDR3 length equals 17 residues. Trimming removed 1 base at V and 0 bases at J, with 12 bases between. In germline, CDR1 is KGHSH, CDR2 LQKENI. CDR3 sequence reads: CASSPLGQSATNEKLFF. Partial CDR3 DNA: TGTGCCAGCTCACCACTTGGACAGTCCGCAACTAATGAAAAA. The whole variable domain, filled in from reference TRBV18 and TRBJ1-4, reads NAGVMQNPRHLVRRRGQEARLRCSPMKGHSHVYWYRQLPEEGLKFMVYLQKENIIDESGMPKERFSAEFPKEGPSILRIQQVVRGDSAAYFCASSPLGQSATNEKLFFGSGTQLSVL.

As regards this clone: The CDR3 extends 3 residues past the end of the read, so its final part is completed from the germline J gene. J is TRBJ1-2 and V is TRBV7-2; D possibly corresponds to TRBD1 (6 bases). Germline V CDR1 and CDR2: SGHTA, FQGNSA. There are 15 residues in the CDR3. CDR3 amino acids: CASSLAGTPGHTYTF. CDR3 DNA, as far as it was read: TGTGCCAGCAGCTTAGCAGGGACACCCGGGCATACC.

A remark on this clone: The read is 3 residues too short to cover the CDR3 end, so that end is filled in from the germline J gene. The chain joins TRBV2 to TRBJ1-6; TRBD1 agrees at 7 bases. CDR3 length: 14 amino acids. The ends lost 6 bases at V and 9 bases at J; junction bases unmatched: 8. Per germline, CDR1 SNHLY and CDR2 FYNNEI. The CDR3 protein is CASRNDRDSSPLHF. CDR3 bases read: TGTGCCAGCAGGAACGACAGGGATAGTTCACCC.

Points on this clone: The CDR3 end falls 3 residues outside the read, so it is completed with the germline J gene. The gene calls are TRBV9 and TRBJ2-3, with 11 bases matching TRBD2. V shed 0 bases, J shed 2 bases, and the junction held 5 bases outside the gene matches. This CDR3 spans 17 amino acids. Per the germline V gene, CDR1 is SGDLS and CDR2 is YYNGEE. CDR3 region: CASSVVASGGLTDTQYF. The covered CDR3 bases are TGTGCCAGCAGCGTAGTGGCTAGCGGGGGGCTCACAGATACG.

A word on this clone: The DNA ends 3 residues before the CDR3 does, and the rest of the CDR3 is filled in from the germline J gene. The chain uses TRBV4-2 and TRBJ2-2; 8 bases align to TRBD1. Germline CDR1 is LGHNA and CDR2 is YNFKEQ. V was clipped by 4 bases and J by 3 bases; unmatched bases: 19. This CDR3 is built from 20 residues. The CDR3 bases that were read are TGTGCCAGCAGCCGAACCCGCACAGGGGGTCTAATTGGGTACACCGGGGAG. This translates into CASSRTRTGGLIGYTGE. The CDR3 in its entirety is CASSRTRTGGLIGYTGELFF.

CDR3 loop: CSARTGGLGTGELFF. The sequenced CDR3 bases are TGCAGTGCCAGAACGGGGGGCCTCGGCACCGGGGAG. The rearrangement links TRBV20-1 to TRBJ2-2, with D possibly matching TRBD2 (7 bases). The DNA ends 3 residues before the CDR3 does, and the rest of the CDR3 is filled in from the germline J gene. This CDR3 is built from 15 residues. Trimming took off 6 bases at V and 4 bases at J, with 18 bases between the two ends. From germline, CDR1 is DFQATT and CDR2 SNEGSKA (reference sequence).

Note on this clone: The CDR3 end lies 3 residues beyond the end of the read and is filled in from the germline J gene. The V and J genes are TRBV7-2 and TRBJ2-3; D may be TRBD2 (5 bases). The germline V gene encodes CDR1 SGHTA and CDR2 FQGNSA. The CDR3 is made up of 15 amino acids. V lost 2 bases and J lost 2, with 11 bases in between. Partial CDR3 DNA: TGTGCCAGCAGCTTATGGGCGGGCGACACAGATACG. Residues: CASSLWAGDTDT. The CDR3 in full is CASSLWAGDTDTQYF.

Comment on this clone: Read sequence stops 3 residues before the CDR3 end, and the germline J gene provides the missing end. J is TRBJ2-7 and V is TRBV19, with no clear D. Trimming stripped 3 bases from V and 4 bases from J, with 16 bases between. This CDR3 contains 15 residues. CDR1 is LNHDA and CDR2 is SQIVND in the germline V gene (reference sequence). CDR3 region: CASSMARQEPYEQYF. CDR3 DNA, as far as it was read: TGTGCCAGTAGTATGGCCCGGCAGGAACCTTACGAG.

Regarding this clone: Read coverage stops 3 residues before the CDR3 terminus; the germline J gene supplies the remainder. The chain has TRBV19 and TRBJ1-6, with unresolved D. CDR1 is LNHDA and CDR2 is SQIVND in the germline V gene (reference sequence). The germline V and J ends were trimmed by 3 bases and 7 bases, with 13 bases remaining between them. The CDR3 sequence is 15 residues long. The DNA read from the CDR3 is TGTGCCAGTAGTATTGAGCCGGCGGGGAATTCACCC. It yields the protein CASSIEPAGNSP. The entire CDR3 reads CASSIEPAGNSPLHF.

Note on this clone: The sequenced fragment ends 3 residues before the CDR3 boundary, so the rest is inferred from the germline J gene. The chain uses TRBV28 and TRBJ2-1, with D possibly being TRBD1 (6 bases). V was clipped by 2 bases and J by 7 bases, with 9 bases between them. CDR3 size: 13 residues. Germline V gives CDR1 MDHEN, CDR2 SYDVKM. This CDR3 reads CASSLGQLNEQFF. Partial CDR3 DNA: TGTGCCAGCAGTTTAGGACAGTTGAATGAG.

Judged by frequency, this clone is medium-sized. The sequenced fragment ends 3 residues before the CDR3 boundary, so the rest is inferred from the germline J gene. The V gene is TRBV7-3, the J gene TRBJ2-3; D gene uncertain. The CDR3 loop spans 13 amino acids. Germline CDR1 reads SGHTA; CDR2 reads FQGTGA. Trimming took off 5 bases at V and 5 bases at J, with 11 bases between the two ends. Incomplete CDR3 DNA: TGTGCCAGCAGCGTTCTAGAAGGAGATACG. Amino acids: CASSVLEGDT. The full CDR3 reads CASSVLEGDTQYF. The whole variable domain, remainder taken from reference TRBV7-3 and TRBJ2-3, is GAGVSQTPSNKVTEKGKYVELRCDPISGHTALYWYRQSLGQGPEFLIYFQGTGAADDSGLPNDRFFAVRPEGSVSTLKIQRTERGDSAVYLCASSVLEGDTQYFGPGTRLTVL.

Regarding this clone: Coverage ceases 3 residues before the CDR3 finishes, and the germline J gene fills in the end. This chain links TRBV30 with TRBJ2-4, with unresolved D. There are 11 residues in the CDR3. Germline-derived CDR1 and CDR2 are GTSNPN and SVGIG (reference sequence). The CDR3 loop reads CAWSIQYGQYF. The DNA read from the CDR3 is TGTGCCTGGAGTATACAGTATGGT.

For this clone: The read falls 3 residues short of the CDR3 end, and the missing part is taken from the germline J gene. The chain couples TRBV2 to TRBJ1-6; 7 bases agree with TRBD1. Looked up from germline, CDR1 is SNHLY and CDR2 is FYNNEI. With V trimmed by 6 bases and J by 9 bases, 8 bases remained unmatched. CDR3 size: 14 residues. This CDR3 reads CASRGSGGFSPLHF. The DNA read from the CDR3 is TGTGCCAGCAGGGGCTCAGGGGGTTTTTCACCC.

Notes on this clone: The read stops 3 residues short of the end of the CDR3; the missing end is completed from the germline J gene. This sequence joins TRBV2 and TRBJ2-3; D remains ambiguous. Per germline, CDR1 SNHLY and CDR2 FYNNEI. V lost 4 bases and J 4 bases, leaving 3 bases between the germline ends. The CDR3 length is 11 residues. The sequenced part of the CDR3 DNA is TGTGCCAGCAGTGCTTCAGATACG. This encodes CASSASDT. The full CDR3 reads CASSASDTQYF.

Concerning this clone: The CDR3 end lies 3 residues beyond the end of the read and is filled in from the germline J gene. The rearrangement joins TRBV25-1 to TRBJ2-1; TRBD1 matches 9 bases. This CDR3 spans 17 amino acids. Germline assignment: CDR1 MGHDK and CDR2 SYGVNS. J lost 6 bases, V lost 5 bases, and 14 bases had no gene match. Partial CDR3 DNA: TGTGCCAGCAGTCGAACCCCCGGGACAGGGAAGACCAATGAG. Translation gives CASSRTPGTGKTNE. The full CDR3 sequence reads CASSRTPGTGKTNEQFF.

As for this clone: The missing CDR3 end, 3 residues past where the read stops, is filled in from the germline J gene. This chain links TRBV5-1 with TRBJ2-5, with TRBD1 matching 12 bases. V was pared by 0 bases and J by 3 bases, with 3 bases of the junction left unmatched. The CDR3 is 16 amino acids. Per the germline V gene, CDR1 is SGHRS and CDR2 is YFSETQ. CDR3 DNA (partial): TGCGCCAGCAGCTTGGGGGACAGGGGGCAGGAAGAGACC. This sequence encodes CASSLGDRGQEET. The CDR3 reads in full as CASSLGDRGQEETQYF.